Presented here are 9 T cell receptor beta chains from one specimen sequenced in a study of blood T cell repertoires in COVID-19 (TCRdb year 2020). Library creation used the immunoSEQ multiplex PCR assay. TCRdb took over this immuneACCESS table, retaining in-frame rearrangements with V and J assigned. Such tables are incomplete; in checked studies, under half of the missing clones stem from an unresolved V gene, and the remainder is unexplained. Across this sample there are 310,000 or so clones, with around nine tenths seen only once. Approximately 5% of the sample lies in the top ten. Sample: PBMCs or T cells enriched from blood (not recorded which). All receptors come from a woman aged 25 to 39 who had recovered from COVID-19.

Comments on this clone: Other nucleotide sequences from this sample produce the same CDR3. The chain employs TRBV5-1 and TRBJ1-1; D perhaps matches TRBD1 (6 bases). V was clipped by 4 bases and J by 0 bases, with 10 bases between them. The CDR3 length is 14 residues. Germline CDR1 SGHRS, CDR2 YFSETQ. The CDR3 region has the DNA TGCGCCAGCAGCCTTCAGGGGATGAACACTGAAGCTTTCTTT. Translated, it gives CASSLQGMNTEAFF.

In its sample, this clone was seen once. V usage is TRBV28 and J usage is TRBJ1-4; 8 bases map to TRBD1. The CDR3 totals 15 residues. Germline loops: CDR1 MDHEN, CDR2 SYDVKM. Trimming removed 5 bases from V and 4 bases from J; junction bases left unmatched: 6. For the CDR3, the DNA is TGTGCCAGCAGTCCTCAGGGGGCTGGTAATGAAAAACTGTTTTTT. This encodes CASSPQGAGNEKLFF. The complete variable domain, with remaining parts taken from reference TRBV28 and TRBJ1-4, reads DVKVTQSSRYLVKRTGEKVFLECVQDMDHENMFWYRQDPGLGLRLIYFSYDVKMKEKGDIPEGYSVSREKKERFSLILESASTNQTSMYLCASSPQGAGNEKLFFGSGTQLSVL.

V usage is TRBV16 and J usage is TRBJ1-6, with D perhaps TRBD1 (5 bases). V was shortened by 5 bases and J by 10 bases, with 15 bases between the two germline ends. CDR3 length: 14 amino acids. From germline, CDR1 is KGHSY and CDR2 FQNENV. The CDR3 reads CASSLSQGGSPLHF. In nucleotides, the CDR3 is TGTGCCAGCAGCTTAAGCCAGGGCGGCTCACCCCTCCACTTT.

This chain links TRBV29-1 with TRBJ2-3; maybe TRBD2 (6 bases). Germline V gene sequence: CDR1 SQVTM, CDR2 ANQGSEA. Trimming removed 5 bases from V and 0 bases from J, with 9 bases in between. The CDR3 covers 13 residues. The CDR3 protein is CSVRAGSTDTQYF. Written as DNA, the CDR3 is TGCAGCGTTAGGGCGGGGAGCACAGATACGCAGTATTTT.

The chain recombines TRBV4-3 with TRBJ1-5; D is unclear. Germline CDR1 LGHNA, CDR2 YSLEER. The CDR3 is 15 residues long. V lost 1 base and J lost 1, with 8 bases in between. DNA of the CDR3: TGCGCCAGCAGCCAAGTCCCAATGAGCAATCAGCCCCAGCATTTT. The encoded protein is CASSQVPMSNQPQHF.

This sequence joins TRBV28 and TRBJ1-1; 8 nucleotides match TRBD1. Germline CDR1 and CDR2: MDHEN and SYDVKM. This CDR3 region has 15 residues. Trimming at V came to 3 bases and at J to 4 bases, leaving 7 bases not matched to a gene. The CDR3 DNA sequence: TGTGCCAGCAGTTTCCCTGGAGGACAGGGCACTGAAGCTTTCTTT. The encoded protein is CASSFPGGQGTEAFF.

This rearrangement joins TRBV19 to TRBJ1-5; a possible D gene is TRBD1 (5 bases). The V end lost 7 bases, the J end lost 4 bases, and 8 bases lay between the germline ends. CDR1 and CDR2 (germline): LNHDA, SQIVND (reference sequence). The CDR3 has 12 residues. The CDR3: CASTSGNQPQHF. In DNA, the CDR3 is TGTGCCAGTACCTCAGGGAATCAGCCCCAGCATTTT.

V usage is TRBV11-2 and J usage is TRBJ2-3; D call uncertain. The germline CDR1 and CDR2 sequences are SGHAT and FQNNGV. The germline V and J ends were trimmed by 0 bases and 6 bases, with 7 bases remaining between them. The CDR3 spans 13 residues. For the CDR3, the DNA is TGTGCCAGCAGCTTAGATCTTTCCGATACGCAGTATTTT. Translating it yields CASSLDLSDTQYF.

This clone was recorded only once. This rearrangement joins TRBV5-1 to TRBJ1-6; 7 nucleotides agree with TRBD1. Germline V gene lookup returns CDR1 SGHRS and CDR2 YFSETQ. The J segment lost 9 bases and the V segment lost 5 bases, leaving 20 bases of the junction unmatched. This CDR3 region has 18 residues. CDR3 nucleotide sequence: TGCGCCAGCAGTCCTGGGGACAGCCGGCACCTGAGGGGTTCACCCCTCCACTTT. It yields the protein CASSPGDSRHLRGSPLHF.